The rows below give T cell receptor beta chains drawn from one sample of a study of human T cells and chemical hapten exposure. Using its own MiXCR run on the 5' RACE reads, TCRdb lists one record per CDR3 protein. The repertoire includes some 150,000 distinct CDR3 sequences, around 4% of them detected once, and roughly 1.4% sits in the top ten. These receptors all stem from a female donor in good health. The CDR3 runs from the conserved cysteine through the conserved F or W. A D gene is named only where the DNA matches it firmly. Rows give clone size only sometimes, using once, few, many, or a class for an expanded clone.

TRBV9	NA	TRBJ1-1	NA	CASSVGTEPNTEAFF	TGTGCCAGCAGCGTCGGCACAGAACCGAACACTGAAGCTTTCTTT
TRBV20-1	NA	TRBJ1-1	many	CSAILLQGLTEAFF	TGCAGTGCTATACTCTTACAGGGTTTGACTGAAGCTTTCTTT
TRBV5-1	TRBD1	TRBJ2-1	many	CASTPTGSNEQFF	TGCGCCAGCACCCCGACAGGGAGCAATGAGCAGTTCTTC
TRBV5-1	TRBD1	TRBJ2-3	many	CASATGQLTDTQYF	TGCGCCAGCGCTACGGGACAGCTTACAGATACGCAGTATTTT
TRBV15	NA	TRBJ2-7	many	CATSRDPGGSYEQYF	TGTGCCACCAGCAGAGATCCTGGGGGCTCCTACGAGCAGTACTTC
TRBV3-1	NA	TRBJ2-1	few	CASSQGVSEQFF	TGTGCCAGCAGCCAAGGTGTTAGTGAGCAGTTCTTC
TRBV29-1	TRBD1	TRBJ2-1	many	CSVQQGDPYNEQFF	TGCAGCGTTCAACAGGGGGATCCCTACAATGAGCAGTTCTTC
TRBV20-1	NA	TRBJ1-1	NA	CSARTDRNTEAFF	TGCAGTGCTAGAACAGACAGGAACACTGAAGCTTTCTTT
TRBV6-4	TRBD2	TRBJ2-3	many	CASSDDAGGYDTQYF	TGTGCCAGCAGCGACGACGCGGGGGGGTACGATACGCAGTATTTT
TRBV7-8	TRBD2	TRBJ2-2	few	CASSLVGLAGANTGELFF	TGTGCCAGCAGCTTAGTGGGGCTAGCGGGGGCGAACACCGGGGAGCTGTTTTTT
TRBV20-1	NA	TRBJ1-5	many	CSAPTLGRSNQPQHF	TGCAGTGCTCCTACATTAGGGCGAAGCAATCAGCCCCAGCATTTT
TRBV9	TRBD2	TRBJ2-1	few	CASSGGGALAYNEQFF	TGTGCCAGCAGCGGCGGGGGGGCCCTTGCCTACAATGAGCAGTTCTTC
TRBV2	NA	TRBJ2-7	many	CASRDTSYEQYF	TGTGCCAGCCGGGACACCTCCTACGAGCAGTACTTC
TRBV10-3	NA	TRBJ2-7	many	CAISVRGREQYF	TGTGCCATCAGTGTCCGGGGCCGCGAGCAGTACTTC
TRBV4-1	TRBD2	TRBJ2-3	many	CASSPRGSGAITDTQYF	TGCGCCAGCAGCCCCCGGGGGAGCGGGGCGATCACAGATACGCAGTATTTT
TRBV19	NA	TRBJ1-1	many	CASRHQVAREAFF	TGTGCCAGTAGACACCAGGTGGCCCGTGAAGCTTTCTTT
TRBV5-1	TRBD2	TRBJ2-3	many	CASSPQAGGISADTQYF	TGCGCCAGCAGCCCCCAGGCGGGAGGGATTTCGGCAGATACGCAGTATTTT
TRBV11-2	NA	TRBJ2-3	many	CASSPAVWGHISPTDTQYF	TGTGCCAGCAGCCCAGCCGTCTGGGGGCATATATCCCCAACAGATACGCAGTATTTT
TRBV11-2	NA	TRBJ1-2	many	CASSSLLGRFPYGYTF	TGTGCCAGCAGCTCCCTCCTCGGCAGGTTCCCCTATGGCTACACCTTC
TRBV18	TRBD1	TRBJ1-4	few	CASSPGQGASTTEKLFF	TGTGCCAGCTCACCGGGACAGGGTGCCAGTACGACTGAAAAACTGTTTTTT
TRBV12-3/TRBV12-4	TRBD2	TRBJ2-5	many	CASSFWGLAGKETQYF	TGTGCCAGCAGTTTTTGGGGGCTAGCGGGAAAAGAGACCCAGTACTTC
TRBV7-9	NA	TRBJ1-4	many	CASSTTQALNEKLFF	TGTGCCAGCAGCACCACGCAGGCCCTTAATGAAAAACTGTTTTTT